Below, 10 T cell receptor beta chains from the same sample are listed, as sequenced in a study of T-cell reconstitution after alpha-beta-depleted transplantation in children. The library targeted TCRbeta and was prepared with unique molecular identifiers. One entry per CDR3 protein results from TCRdb running MiXCR on the PCR reads. This sample has under 20,000 distinct CDR3 sequences, with approximately 13% found just once. This specimen was PBMCs, mostly from graft donor cells, taken 60 days after TCRalphabeta/CD19-depleted stem cell transplant. Receptors were obtained from a female patient aged 2-15 years who had a stem cell transplant for congenital amegakaryocytic thrombocytopenia, so the T cells may come from the graft donor.

By frequency in the sample, this clonotype is medium-sized (0.01 to 0.1%). The CDR3, as DNA: TGTGCCAGCAGCACTCCAGGGGCGGGCAGTTCCTACGAGCAGTACTTC. It yields the protein CASSTPGAGSSYEQYF. The rearrangement links TRBV12-3 or TRBV12-4 to TRBJ2-7, with TRBD1 as a possible D gene (6 bases). V gave up 6 bases and J gave up 1 base, with 19 bases separating them. This CDR3 is 16 amino acids long.

This clonotype was detected ten times or more. V gene TRBV7-8 combines with J gene TRBJ2-2, with 7 bases matching TRBD2. V lost 1 base to trimming and J lost 4 bases; unmatched junction nucleotides: 9. CDR1 is SGHVS and CDR2 is FQNEAQ in the germline V gene. The CDR3 sequence is 17 residues long. The CDR3 DNA reads TGTGCCAGCAGCTTAGGGGAGAGACTAGCCACCACCGGGGAGCTGTTTTTT. Translating it yields CASSLGERLATTGELFF. Variable domain in full (rest from reference TRBV7-8 and TRBJ2-2): GAGVSQSPRYKVAKRGQDVALRCDPISGHVSLFWYQQALGQGPEFLTYFQNEAQLDKSGLPSDRFFAERPEGSVSTLKIQRTQQEDSAVYLCASSLGERLATTGELFFGEGSRLTVL.

This clonotype was observed many times. This chain uses TRBV6-5 with TRBJ2-7; D unresolved. Trimming pared 6 bases from V and 6 bases from J, leaving 15 bases between. CDR1 MNHEY and CDR2 SVGAGI come from the germline V gene. The CDR3 is 13 residues long. The CDR3 sequence is CASSRIGGIEQYF. The CDR3 coding sequence is TGTGCCAGCAGCCGGATAGGCGGAATCGAGCAGTACTTC.

This clonotype has ten or more counts. The rearrangement joins TRBV20-1 to TRBJ2-3; tentative D call: TRBD2 (5 bases). Germline lookup yields CDR1 DFQATT and CDR2 SNEGSKA (reference sequence). Trimming took off 1 base at V and 7 bases at J, with 30 bases between the two ends. This CDR3 comprises 19 residues. CDR3 in amino acids: CSARAIGRIGGWVDNTQYF. The CDR3 DNA follows: TGCAGTGCTAGAGCAATTGGTCGAATAGGCGGGTGGGTTGATAATACGCAGTATTTT.

This clonotype was found a few times. This chain uses TRBV7-8 with TRBJ1-1, with D perhaps TRBD1 (6 bases). Germline-derived CDR1 and CDR2 are SGHVS and FQNEAQ. V lost 1 base, J lost 11 bases, and 11 bases lay in between. The CDR3 has 12 amino acids. The CDR3 sequence: CASSLGAGVAFF. CDR3 DNA: TGTGCCAGCAGCTTAGGGGCAGGGGTTGCTTTCTTT.

This clonotype was observed at least ten times. This rearrangement joins TRBV20-1 to TRBJ2-2; no clear D gene. The CDR3 has 12 amino acids. Germline V lookup: CDR1 DFQATT, CDR2 SNEGSKA (reference sequence). V lost 5 bases and J lost 8, with 12 bases in between. The CDR3 loop reads CSAFDPGGELFF. For the CDR3, the DNA is TGCAGTGCTTTCGACCCCGGTGGGGAGCTGTTTTTT.

This clonotype was found many times. The chain recombines TRBV7-2 with TRBJ2-4, with 7 nucleotides matching TRBD1. The CDR3 runs 15 residues. V lost 5 bases, J lost 6 bases, and 10 bases stayed unmatched. Germline V gene sequence: CDR1 SGHTA, CDR2 FQGNSA. The CDR3 spells CASSQSARDRNIQYF. The DNA for the CDR3 is TGTGCCAGCAGCCAGTCGGCCAGGGACAGAAACATTCAGTACTTC.

This clonotype is a singleton in its sample. A read error may produce the germline difference seen at one junction end. This chain uses TRBV20-1 with TRBJ2-3; a possible D gene is TRBD2 (6 bases). Germline V gene data show CDR1 as DFQATT and CDR2 as SNEGSKA (reference sequence). The CDR3 length is 14 residues. The CDR3 reads CSAGISGRTDTQYF. CDR3 nucleotide sequence: TGCAGTGCTGGGATTAGCGGACGCACAGACACGCAGTATTTT.

This clonotype was counted ten times or more. The rearrangement joins TRBV12-3 or TRBV12-4 to TRBJ2-3; D unclear. The V gene lost 2 bases and the J gene lost 0 bases, with 15 bases spanning the gap. This CDR3 has 17 residues. The CDR3 DNA sequence: TGTGCCAGCAGTTTAAAGCAGGTCCAGACTAGCACAGATACGCAGTATTTT. It encodes CASSLKQVQTSTDTQYF.

This clonotype has at least ten counts. The rearrangement uses TRBV18 and TRBJ2-3; 14 bases are shared with TRBD2. The CDR3 has 18 amino acids. The germline CDR1 and CDR2 sequences are KGHSH and LQKENI. J lost 4 bases, V lost 2 bases, and 8 bases had no gene match. In DNA, the CDR3 is TGTGCCAGCTCACCATTCGGTGGACTAGCGGGAGGTCCAGATACGCAGTATTTT. Protein product: CASSPFGGLAGGPDTQYF.